One sample yielded the 8 T cell receptor beta chains listed below, sequenced in a study of OX40 agonist ivuxolimab in advanced cancers. TCRdb's table, derived via immunoSEQ multiplex PCR, lists solely in-frame clones and lacks some. The data contain around 69,000 clones, 65% to 90% of them seen just once; the ten biggest clones take up around 1.6%. This sample comprised CD4+ or CD8+ T cells sorted from blood, obtained in a trial of the OX40 agonist ivuxolimab. The receptors originated from an adult with an advanced solid tumor such as melanoma, head and neck, liver or kidney cancer.

V usage is TRBV29-1 and J usage is TRBJ2-3, with TRBD1 matching 8 bases. In germline, CDR1 is SQVTM, CDR2 ANQGSEA. The CDR3 loop spans 14 amino acids. The junction had 9 bases not matched to a gene; V was cut back by 5 bases and J by 5 bases. The CDR3 DNA follows: TGCAGCGTTTTAAACAGGGGGGACCTAGATACGCAGTATTTT. This encodes CSVLNRGDLDTQYF.

The J gene is TRBJ2-4, the V gene TRBV28, with a weak D call TRBD2 (5 bases). This CDR3 contains 13 residues. V gave up 8 bases and J gave up 6 bases, with 14 bases separating them. Germline CDR1 and CDR2: MDHEN and SYDVKM. CDR3 bases: TGTGCCAGCGCCCTCTGGGGAGCAAACATTCAGTACTTC. Its translation: CASALWGANIQYF.

The chain employs TRBV7-9 and TRBJ2-3; D gene uncertain. V gave up 8 bases and J gave up 0 bases, with 9 bases separating them. This CDR3 region has 13 residues. Germline CDR1 reads SEHNR; CDR2 reads FQNEAQ (reference sequence). The CDR3 loop is CASESVSTDTQYF. As DNA, the CDR3 is TGTGCCAGCGAGAGCGTAAGCACAGATACGCAGTATTTT.

This chain connects TRBV7-2 to TRBJ2-7, with TRBD1 matching 7 bases. Trimming removed 2 bases from V and 0 bases from J; junction bases left unmatched: 7. The CDR3 runs 16 residues. The germline CDR1 and CDR2 sequences are SGHTA and FQGNSA. The CDR3 DNA reads as TGTGCCAGCAGCTTAAGGGGGCAGGGGTCCTCCTACGAGCAGTACTTC. It is translated as CASSLRGQGSSYEQYF. Looking up the rest from reference TRBV7-2 and TRBJ2-7 gives the full variable domain: GAGVSQSPSNKVTEKGKDVELRCDPISGHTALYWYRQSLGQGLEFLIYFQGNSAPDKSGLPSDRFSAERTGGSVSTLTIQRTQQEDSAVYLCASSLRGQGSSYEQYFGPGTRLTVT.

V gene TRBV10-3 combines with J gene TRBJ1-1; 8 nucleotides line up with TRBD1. The CDR3 totals 14 residues. V trimming: 4 bases; J trimming: 2 bases; junction bases outside the gene matches: 3. Germline V gene lookup returns CDR1 ENHRY and CDR2 SYGVKD. The CDR3 sequence is CAISAQGVNTEAFF. CDR3 nucleotides: TGTGCCATCAGTGCACAGGGGGTTAACACTGAAGCTTTCTTT.

The rearrangement uses TRBV15 and TRBJ2-5, with D perhaps given as TRBD1 or TRBD2 (5 bases each). Germline V gene data show CDR1 as LNHNV and CDR2 as YYDKDF (reference sequence). This CDR3 is 14 amino acids long. Trimming removed 3 bases from V and 6 bases from J, with 14 bases in between. CDR3 amino acids: CATSRGSTGQTQYF. CDR3 sequence (DNA): TGTGCCACCAGCAGGGGTTCCACGGGGCAGACCCAGTACTTC.

V gene TRBV29-1 combines with J gene TRBJ2-5, with D hard to call. The ends were cut back, 4 bases at V and 1 base at J, with 10 bases in the middle. Germline V gene data show CDR1 as SQVTM and CDR2 as ANQGSEA. CDR3 length: 13 amino acids. CDR3 sequence: CSVVRVAQETQYF. The CDR3 nucleotides read TGCAGCGTTGTCCGGGTTGCCCAAGAGACCCAGTACTTC.

This rearrangement joins TRBV6-5 to TRBJ2-5, with D tentatively TRBD2 (7 bases). The germline V gene has CDR1 MNHEY and CDR2 SVGAGI. The CDR3 totals 16 residues. Between the trimmed V and J ends, which lost 4 bases and 5 bases, there was a span of 20 bases. CDR3 protein: CASSSQSAGEGETQYF. CDR3 nucleotides: TGTGCCAGCAGTTCCCAGAGTGCAGGGGAGGGGGAGACCCAGTACTTC.